This T cell receptor beta chain was captured in a study of cytomegalovirus exposure and HLA in healthy donors. Across the whole study: A previous analysis identified 90 million to 140 million unique TCR beta sequences derived from 180 million or so T cells. Findings and limits, study-wide: In an earlier analysis, most TCR beta V segments were productive about 87% or about 30% of the time.

PCR employed 60 Vbeta and 13 Jbeta primers. The data were produced by immunoSEQ multiplex PCR, yet TCRdb's version contains in-frame clones alone and is incomplete. The sample includes 100,000 to 150,000 clones, about 70% of them seen just once. Concerning this clone: Its antigen is as yet unknown.

Whereas donors were nominally healthy upon sampling, unrecorded immune exposures were probable. Sequenced input: PBMCs. This sequence originates from a woman aged 55-70 years in good health and CMV-seropositive.

This CDR3 is CASRRQESSTDTQYF. The CDR3 DNA reads as TGCGCCAGCAGAAGACAGGAGTCTAGCACAGATACGCAGTATTTT. This rearrangement joins TRBV5-1 to TRBJ2-3; D may be TRBD1 (6 bases). CDR3 length: 15 residues. Trimming stripped 5 bases from V and 0 bases from J, with 13 bases between. Germline values: CDR1 SGHRS, CDR2 YFSETQ.